Below are 3 T cell receptor beta chains sequenced from a single sample in a study of blood T cells in healthy people across ages. The authors ran a second PCR of roughly 6 to 11 cycles using a sample-barcoded 5' primer and a J-beta primer mix. TCRdb re-called the 5' RACE reads with MiXCR, one entry per CDR3 protein. Of roughly 1 million distinct CDR3 sequences listed, 25% were seen once; the top ten hold about 0.8%. These data were also filed under a second study, of T cells of mothers and their children.

The sample taken for sequencing was blood. Every receptor here comes from a girl aged 2 to 10 in good health.

This clonotype was found a few times. The chain combines TRBV11-2 with TRBJ1-1; D call uncertain. The V gene lost 0 bases and the J gene lost 1 base, with 9 bases spanning the gap. The germline CDR1 and CDR2 sequences are SGHAT and FQNNGV. CDR3 length: 15 residues. The CDR3 DNA reads as TGTGCCAGCAGCTTAGATCCAGCGCCGAACACTGAAGCTTTCTTT. It translates to CASSLDPAPNTEAFF.

The chain joins TRBV7-2 to TRBJ2-3; TRBD2 is a possible D gene (6 bases). V was cut by 3 bases and J by 5 bases, with 9 bases left in between. In germline, CDR1 is SGHTA, CDR2 FQGNSA. This CDR3 comprises 13 residues. The CDR3 nucleotides read TGTGCCAGCAGCTTTACGGGAGTAGATACGCAGTATTTT. Its translation: CASSFTGVDTQYF.

This clonotype was seen only a few times. This probably arose from a read error, given a far larger clone one base away. The rearrangement joins TRBV5-1 to TRBJ2-5; the match to TRBD2 covers 10 bases. The CDR3 length is 15 residues. V lost 0 bases and J lost 2; bases outside the gene matches: 1. CDR1 SGHRS and CDR2 YFSETQ come from the germline V gene. The CDR3 DNA reads as TGCGCCAGCAGCTTGGAACTAGCGGGGCAAGAGACCCAGTACTTC. It is translated as CASSLELAGQETQYF.